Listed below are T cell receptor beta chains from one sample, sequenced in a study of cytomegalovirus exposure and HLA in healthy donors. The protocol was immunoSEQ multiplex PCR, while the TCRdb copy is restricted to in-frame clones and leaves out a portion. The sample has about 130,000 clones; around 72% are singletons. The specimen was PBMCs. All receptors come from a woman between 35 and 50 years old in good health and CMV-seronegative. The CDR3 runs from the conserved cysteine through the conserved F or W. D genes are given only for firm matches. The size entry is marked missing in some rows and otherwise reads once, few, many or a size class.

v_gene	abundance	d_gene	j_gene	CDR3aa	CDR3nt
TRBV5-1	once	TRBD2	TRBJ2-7	CASSFLAGYEQYF	TGCGCCAGCAGCTTCCTAGCGGGGTACGAGCAGTACTTC
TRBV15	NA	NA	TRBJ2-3	CATSRDRGYDTQYF	TGTGCCACCAGCAGAGATCGCGGGTATGATACGCAGTATTTT
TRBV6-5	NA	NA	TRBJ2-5	CASSPSGLPQETQYF	TGTGCCAGCAGCCCCTCCGGACTACCGCAAGAGACCCAGTACTTC
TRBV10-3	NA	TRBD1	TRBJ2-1	CAISPTGGRDEQFF	TGTGCCATCAGCCCTACAGGGGGAAGAGATGAGCAGTTCTTC
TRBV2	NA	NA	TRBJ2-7	CASSGEDNEQYF	TGTGCCAGCAGTGGTGAGGACAACGAGCAGTACTTC
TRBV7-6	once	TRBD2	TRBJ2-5	CASSSLGGVGSETQYF	TGTGCCAGCAGCTCTCTCGGGGGGGTGGGGTCGGAGACCCAGTACTTC
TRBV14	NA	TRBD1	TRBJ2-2	CASSQEGQGFHTGELFF	TGTGCCAGCAGCCAAGAGGGACAGGGGTTTCACACCGGGGAGCTGTTTTTT
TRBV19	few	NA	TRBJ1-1	CASADHSGTEAFF	TGTGCCAGTGCGGATCATTCGGGGACTGAAGCTTTCTTT
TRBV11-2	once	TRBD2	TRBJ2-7	CASTNTGGFSYEQYF	TGTGCCAGCACCAATACGGGAGGTTTTTCCTACGAGCAGTACTTC
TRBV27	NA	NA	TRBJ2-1	CASSFKFRESEQFF	TGTGCCAGCAGTTTTAAGTTTCGGGAAAGTGAGCAGTTCTTC
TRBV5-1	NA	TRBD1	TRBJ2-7	CASSPTGALLYEQYF	TGCGCCAGCAGCCCTACAGGGGCCCTCCTCTACGAGCAGTACTTC
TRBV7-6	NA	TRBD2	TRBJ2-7	CASSLDGGGPYEQYF	TGTGCCAGCAGCTTAGATGGCGGGGGTCCTTACGAGCAGTACTTC
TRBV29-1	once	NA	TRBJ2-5	CSGGHQETQYF	TGCAGCGGGGGCCACCAAGAGACCCAGTACTTC
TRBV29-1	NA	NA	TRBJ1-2	CSVGGSAYGYTF	TGCAGCGTTGGAGGCAGCGCCTATGGCTACACCTTC
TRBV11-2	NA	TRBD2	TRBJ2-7	CASSSARGGPGEQYF	TGTGCCAGCAGCTCAGCCCGCGGGGGGCCTGGCGAGCAGTACTTC
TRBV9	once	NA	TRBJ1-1	CASSESTFNTEAFF	TGTGCCAGCAGCGAAAGTACATTTAACACTGAAGCTTTCTTT
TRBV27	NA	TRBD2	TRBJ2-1	CASSSGTSIGEQFF	TGTGCCAGCAGCTCCGGGACTAGCATTGGTGAGCAGTTCTTC
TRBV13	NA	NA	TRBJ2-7	CASSRQTVSYEQYF	TGTGCCAGCAGCCGCCAGACAGTATCCTACGAGCAGTACTTC
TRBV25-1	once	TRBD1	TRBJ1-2	CASKSRTGGYGYTF	TGTGCCAGCAAATCTAGGACAGGGGGCTATGGCTACACCTTC
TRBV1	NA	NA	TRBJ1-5	CTSSQDRAGDLSNQPQHF	TGCACCAGCAGCCAAGATAGGGCAGGGGACCTTAGCAATCAGCCCCAGCATTTT
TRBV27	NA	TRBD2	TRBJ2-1	CASSITSGSIPEQFF	TGTGCCAGCAGTATCACTAGCGGGAGTATTCCTGAGCAGTTCTTC
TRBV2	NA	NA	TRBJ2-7	CASSGQNVNDRNEQYF	TGTGCCAGCAGCGGACAGAATGTTAACGACAGAAACGAGCAGTACTTC
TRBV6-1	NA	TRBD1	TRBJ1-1	CASSGQGRTEAFF	TGTGCCAGCAGTGGACAGGGGCGAACTGAAGCTTTCTTT
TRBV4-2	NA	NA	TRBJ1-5	CASSHRQGNQPQHF	TGTGCCAGCAGCCACCGACAGGGCAATCAGCCCCAGCATTTT
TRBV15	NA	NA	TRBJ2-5	CATSRGERAQETQYF	TGTGCCACCAGCAGAGGGGAGCGGGCCCAAGAGACCCAGTACTTC
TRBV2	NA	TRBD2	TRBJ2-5	CASSPRGTSGRETQYF	TGTGCCAGCAGCCCTCGAGGGACTAGCGGGAGGGAGACCCAGTACTTC
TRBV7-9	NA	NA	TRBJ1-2	CASSLELRNYGYTF	TGTGCCAGCAGCTTAGAACTGAGGAACTATGGCTACACCTTC
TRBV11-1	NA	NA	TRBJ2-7	CASSSQGISLYF	TGTGCCAGCAGCTCCCAGGGTATTTCACTGTACTTC
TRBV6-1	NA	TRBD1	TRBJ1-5	CASRRDRASNQPQHF	TGTGCCAGCAGGAGGGACAGGGCGAGCAATCAGCCCCAGCATTTT
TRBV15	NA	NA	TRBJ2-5	CATSRDTGRSAQYF	TGTGCCACCAGCAGAGATACAGGGAGATCGGCCCAGTACTTC
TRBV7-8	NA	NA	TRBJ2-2	CASSPFTGGTGELFF	TGTGCCAGCAGCCCTTTTACCGGGGGTACCGGGGAGCTGTTTTTT
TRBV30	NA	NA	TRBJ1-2	CAWSDWIGGYTF	TGTGCCTGGAGCGACTGGATTGGGGGCTACACCTTC
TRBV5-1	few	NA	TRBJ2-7	CASSLETGLAYEQYF	TGCGCCAGCAGCTTGGAAACAGGGCTCGCCTACGAGCAGTACTTC
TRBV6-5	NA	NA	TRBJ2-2	CASSYSRGFSTGELFF	TGTGCCAGCAGTTACTCAAGGGGGTTCAGCACCGGGGAGCTGTTTTTT
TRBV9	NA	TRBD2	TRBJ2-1	CASSVFSGYNEQFF	TGTGCCAGCAGCGTTTTTAGCGGGTACAATGAGCAGTTCTTC
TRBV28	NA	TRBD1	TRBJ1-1	CASSPLFGDSHTNTEAFF	TGTGCCAGCAGCCCACTTTTCGGGGACAGTCACACGAACACTGAAGCTTTCTTT
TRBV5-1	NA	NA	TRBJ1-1	CASSLKQNTEAFF	TGCGCCAGCAGCTTAAAACAGAACACTGAAGCTTTCTTT
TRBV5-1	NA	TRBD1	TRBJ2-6	CASSFTGDPGANVLTF	TGCGCCAGCAGCTTCACAGGGGACCCTGGGGCCAACGTCCTGACTTTC
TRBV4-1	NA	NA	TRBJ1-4	CASSQDEATEKLFF	TGCGCCAGCAGCCAAGATGAGGCTACCGAAAAACTGTTTTTT
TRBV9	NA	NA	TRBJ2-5	CASSVVPDNGQETQYF	TGTGCCAGCAGCGTGGTCCCGGACAATGGCCAGGAGACCCAGTACTTC
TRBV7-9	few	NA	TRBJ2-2	CASRPQVQGESNTGELFF	TGTGCCAGCAGGCCCCAGGTCCAGGGCGAGTCCAACACCGGGGAGCTGTTTTTT
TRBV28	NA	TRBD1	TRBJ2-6	CAYRGSGANVLTF	TGTGCCTACAGGGGATCTGGGGCCAACGTCCTGACTTTC
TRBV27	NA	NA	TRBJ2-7	CASSRLGGQSSGEQYF	TGTGCCAGCAGCCGCCTGGGGGGACAGTCCTCTGGCGAGCAGTACTTC
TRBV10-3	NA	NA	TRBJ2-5	CATAQGGETQYF	TGTGCCACCGCGCAGGGAGGAGAGACCCAGTACTTC
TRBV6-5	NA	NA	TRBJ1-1	CASSYSNGRIGGEAFF	TGTGCCAGCAGTTACTCGAACGGAAGAATCGGCGGTGAAGCTTTCTTT
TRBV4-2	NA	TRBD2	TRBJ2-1	CASSPQPSGDNEQFF	TGTGCCAGCAGCCCTCAGCCTAGCGGGGACAATGAGCAGTTCTTC
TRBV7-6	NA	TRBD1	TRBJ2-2	CASGTATGELFF	TGTGCCAGCGGGACAGCCACCGGGGAGCTGTTTTTT
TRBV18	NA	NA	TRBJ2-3	CASSTSTDTQYF	TGTGCCAGCTCAACTAGCACAGATACGCAGTATTTT
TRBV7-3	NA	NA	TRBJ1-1	CASSPPEGLTYTEAFF	TGTGCCAGCAGCCCCCCCGAGGGCCTGACCTACACTGAAGCTTTCTTT
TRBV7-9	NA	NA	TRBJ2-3	CASSLAATDTQYF	TGTGCCAGCAGCTTAGCGGCCACAGATACGCAGTATTTT
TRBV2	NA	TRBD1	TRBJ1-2	CASSDQDRGINYGYTF	TGTGCCAGCAGTGATCAGGACAGGGGGATTAACTATGGCTACACCTTC
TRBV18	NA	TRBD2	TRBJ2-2	CASSPGGRNTGELFF	TGTGCCAGCTCACCAGGCGGGAGGAACACCGGGGAGCTGTTTTTT
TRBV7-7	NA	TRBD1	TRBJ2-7	CASEGRDRGGYEQYF	TGTGCCAGCGAAGGCCGGGACAGGGGTGGGTACGAGCAGTACTTC
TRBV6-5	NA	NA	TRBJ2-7	CASSRQVSYEQYF	TGTGCCAGCAGCCGACAGGTGTCCTACGAGCAGTACTTC
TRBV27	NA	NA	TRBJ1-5	CASSPGGGPLGNQPQHF	TGTGCCAGCAGTCCAGGAGGAGGCCCCTTGGGCAATCAGCCCCAGCATTTT
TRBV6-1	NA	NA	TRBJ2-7	CASSEVGDKQGMRGEQYF	TGTGCCAGCAGTGAAGTCGGGGACAAACAGGGTATGAGGGGCGAGCAGTACTTC
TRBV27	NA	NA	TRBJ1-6	CASSLNSNSPLHF	TGTGCCAGCAGTTTAAACAGCAATTCACCCCTCCACTTT
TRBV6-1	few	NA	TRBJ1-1	CASSDEMGRWVEAFF	TGTGCCAGCAGTGACGAAATGGGGCGATGGGTTGAAGCTTTCTTT